This T cell receptor beta chain came from a study of shared clonotypes between healthy human individuals. Regarding the study as a whole: In contrast to clonotypes shared by all four donors, non-shared clonotypes had lower generation probabilities.

Profiling relied on immunoSEQ multiplex PCR, and the TCRdb table lists in-frame clones only, not all of them. The table has about 2.4 million clones, about 92% seen once. On this clone: Its target is not known.

The CDR3 has 15 residues. The germline CDR1 and CDR2 sequences are SGHVS and FNYEAQ. Trimming removed 4 bases from V and 3 bases from J, with 13 bases in between. The sequence derives from a man aged 18 to 29 in good health. This rearrangement joins TRBV7-6 to TRBJ2-1; D gene ambiguous. Sequenced material: naive CD4+ T cells sorted from blood. Subset in this sample: CD45RA+ positively selected. Written as DNA, the CDR3 is TGTGCCAGCAGCTCCCCTTTTGGCGACTACAATGAGCAGTTCTTC. Translating gives CASSSPFGDYNEQFF.